Listed below are T cell receptor beta chains from one sample, sequenced in a study of OX40 agonist ivuxolimab in advanced cancers. Profiling relied on immunoSEQ multiplex PCR, and the TCRdb table lists in-frame clones only, not all of them. The sample records about 44,000 clones, about 80% being singletons. The sequenced sample was CD4+ or CD8+ T cells sorted from blood, obtained in a trial of the OX40 agonist ivuxolimab. The receptors derive from an adult with an advanced solid tumor such as melanoma, head and neck, liver or kidney cancer. The CDR3 runs from the conserved cysteine through the conserved F or W. D genes are given only for firm matches.

>.|14|TRBV6-6|TRBJ1-5
CASSPWQGHQPQHF
>.|13|TRBV29-1|TRBJ1-1
CSVSGGRNTEAFF
>.|13|TRBV14|TRBJ1-5
CASSQHSNQPQHF
>.|14|TRBV28|TRBJ1-6
CASRHRDTDSPLHF
>TRBD1|14|TRBV10-2|TRBJ1-1
CASSERTGNTEAFF
>.|15|TRBV7-9|TRBJ2-7
CASSLTPPTASEQYF
>.|15|TRBV11-2|TRBJ2-2
CASSLGFPLAGELFF
>TRBD2|15|TRBV9|TRBJ2-3
CASSASGTSGDTQYF
>TRBD2|14|TRBV6-1|TRBJ2-1
CASRGLAAGSEQFF
>TRBD2|15|TRBV9|TRBJ2-4
CASSVSGRVSNIQYF
>.|16|TRBV10-1|TRBJ2-2
CASSESWSLNTGELFF
>.|14|TRBV18|TRBJ1-1
CASSPPGLNTEAFF
>.|17|TRBV10-1|TRBJ1-3
CASSGWRGQSSGNTIYF
>TRBD1|16|TRBV5-1|TRBJ2-1
CASSLPGQGRVNEQFF
>.|11|TRBV7-2|TRBJ2-7
CASSSTYEQYF
>TRBD1|14|TRBV30|TRBJ1-6
CAWSAGTAHSPLHF
>TRBD1|14|TRBV19|TRBJ1-1
CASRMDRGRVEAFF
>TRBD2|16|TRBV19|TRBJ2-1
CASSIAASGSYNEQFF
>TRBD2|16|TRBV7-2|TRBJ2-7
CASSSPGGGALRGQYF
>.|14|TRBV6-5|TRBJ2-7
CASSNPPSSYEQYF
>TRBD2|15|TRBV30|TRBJ2-7
CAWSAGTSGTYEQYF
>.|13|TRBV29-1|TRBJ1-6
CSARGAVNSPLHF
>.|14|TRBV29-1|TRBJ2-1
CSVPPDSAYNEQFF
>.|15|TRBV16|TRBJ1-5
CASSPWQVFNQPQHF
>.|13|TRBV4-1|TRBJ1-1
CASSQDRGLEAFF
>TRBD2|13|TRBV7-6|TRBJ2-7
CASSWGGAYEQYF
>.|15|TRBV28|TRBJ1-2
CASSLLGGGDYGYTF
>.|13|TRBV18|TRBJ2-7
CASSPIQGYEQYF
>.|15|TRBV7-2|TRBJ1-5
CASSLVGGGHQPQHF
>.|16|TRBV21-1|TRBJ2-4
CASSKGGRGWKNIQYF
>TRBD1|13|TRBV19|TRBJ1-2
CASSRDSYYGYTF